Listed here are 24 T cell receptor beta chains from one sample, sequenced in a study of blood T cell repertoires in COVID-19. Profiling relied on immunoSEQ multiplex PCR, and the TCRdb table lists in-frame clones only, not all of them. The sample lists 150,000 or so clones, approximately 78% seen once, with roughly 1.5% in the top ten. Sequenced: peripheral blood. The receptors were gathered from a man older than 75 with acute or convalescent COVID-19.

The rearrangement joins TRBV18 to TRBJ1-1; D gene uncertain. V gave up 3 bases and J gave up 0 bases, with 5 bases separating them. The germline V gene has CDR1 KGHSH and CDR2 LQKENI. CDR3 size: 13 residues. The CDR3 DNA reads as TGTGCCAGCTCACCGAGTATGAACACTGAAGCTTTCTTT. Encoded protein: CASSPSMNTEAFF.

The genes are TRBV29-1 and TRBJ1-1; D call uncertain. The CDR3 length is 12 residues. V gave up 3 bases and J gave up 5 bases, with 10 bases separating them. CDR1 is SQVTM and CDR2 is ANQGSEA in the germline V gene. CDR3 bases: TGCAGCGTTGATTTGGTGGAGACTGAAGCTTTCTTT. This translates into CSVDLVETEAFF.

The gene calls are TRBV5-1 and TRBJ1-1; 8 nucleotides agree with TRBD1. Trimming at V came to 3 bases and at J to 6 bases, leaving 4 bases not matched to a gene. Germline V gene data show CDR1 as SGHRS and CDR2 as YFSETQ. This CDR3 has 13 residues. This chain's CDR3 is CASSWDRSPEAFF. CDR3 DNA: TGCGCCAGCAGCTGGGACAGGAGCCCTGAAGCTTTCTTT.

This sequence joins TRBV7-2 and TRBJ1-4; D is uncertain. V dropped 3 bases and J dropped 8 bases, with 13 bases sitting between them. Germline loops: CDR1 SGHTA, CDR2 FQGNSA. CDR3 length: 14 residues. CDR3 sequence (DNA): TGTGCCAGCAGCTTTGCTAAAAACAGCGAAAAACTGTTTTTT. Translating it yields CASSFAKNSEKLFF.

This clone was recorded many times. CDR3 sequence: CASSPLRGPLHF. CDR3 sequence (DNA): TGTGCCAGCAGTCCCCTAAGAGGACCCCTCCACTTT. J is TRBJ1-6 and V is TRBV28; D unclear. The length of the CDR3 is 12 residues. V was pared by 5 bases and J by 12 bases, with 11 bases between. The germline gives CDR1 MDHEN, CDR2 SYDVKM.

The chain combines TRBV5-1 with TRBJ2-3, with D possibly being TRBD2 (5 bases). Trimming shortened V by 1 base and J by 3 bases, and 9 bases separated the two germline ends. CDR1 SGHRS and CDR2 YFSETQ come from the germline V gene. This CDR3 is 14 amino acids long. CDR3 sequence reads: CASSLLRGTDTQYF. The CDR3 coding sequence is TGCGCCAGCAGCTTGCTACGAGGGACAGATACGCAGTATTTT.

This clone was counted once. This chain's CDR3 is CASSGTASYDEQFF. In DNA, the CDR3 is TGTGCCAGCAGCGGGACAGCATCGTACGATGAGCAGTTCTTC. This chain connects TRBV7-2 to TRBJ2-1, with TRBD1 matching 7 bases. J was trimmed by 8 bases and V by 5 bases; bases with no gene match: 9. The CDR3 length is 14 residues. The germline CDR1 and CDR2 sequences are SGHTA and FQGNSA.

The chain employs TRBV11-2 and TRBJ2-1, with D uncertain. Germline assignment: CDR1 SGHAT and CDR2 FQNNGV. Trimming pared 4 bases from V and 0 bases from J, leaving 10 bases between. The CDR3 is 15 residues long. CDR3 DNA: TGTGCCAGCAGCTCCGGGTTAAGCTCCTACAATGAGCAGTTCTTC. This encodes CASSSGLSSYNEQFF.

The gene calls are TRBV6-5 and TRBJ2-2; D perhaps matches TRBD2 (6 bases). This CDR3 spans 14 amino acids. Trimming stripped 5 bases from V and 5 bases from J, with 12 bases between. Per germline, CDR1 MNHEY and CDR2 SVGAGI. Written as DNA, the CDR3 is TGTGCCAGCAGTATCGGGACTCCTACCGGGGAGCTGTTTTTT. Translation gives CASSIGTPTGELFF.

The chain employs TRBV19 and TRBJ2-5; TRBD2 aligns across 7 bases. CDR1 and CDR2 (germline): LNHDA, SQIVND (reference sequence). The CDR3 loop spans 15 amino acids. Trimming removed 6 bases from V and 5 bases from J; junction bases left unmatched: 12. The CDR3 coding sequence is TGTGCCAGTAGCCATGGCAGCACCGGGGGGGAGACCCAGTACTTC. Its translation is CASSHGSTGGETQYF.

This sequence joins TRBV30 and TRBJ1-2; weak D call: TRBD1 (6 bases). Germline V gene data show CDR1 as GTSNPN and CDR2 as SVGIG (reference sequence). The CDR3 contains 14 residues. The V end lost 4 bases, the J end lost 5 bases, and 17 bases lay between the germline ends. The CDR3 nucleotides are TGTGCCTGGACCCCCCTGGGGGCTGGGTATGGCTACACCTTC. The encoded protein is CAWTPLGAGYGYTF.

V is TRBV7-3 and J is TRBJ2-5; D perhaps matches TRBD1 (5 bases). Germline V gene data show CDR1 as SGHTA and CDR2 as FQGTGA. Trimming removed 5 bases at V and 1 base at J, with 8 bases between. The CDR3 sequence is 13 residues long. CDR3: CASSRGAQETQYF. The CDR3 DNA follows: TGTGCCAGCAGCCGTGGGGCCCAAGAGACCCAGTACTTC.

This chain uses TRBV27 with TRBJ1-1; 7 nucleotides agree with TRBD1. Germline V gene sequence: CDR1 MNHEY, CDR2 SMNVEV (reference sequence). This CDR3 has 13 amino acids. J gave up 4 bases and V 5 bases, and 4 bases lay outside the gene matches. CDR3 region: CASSQTGITEAFF. CDR3 nucleotides: TGTGCCAGCAGTCAGACAGGGATCACTGAAGCTTTCTTT.

J is TRBJ1-2 and V is TRBV6-5; tentatively, D is TRBD1 (6 bases). Germline values: CDR1 MNHEY, CDR2 SVGAGI. V shed 7 bases and J shed 7 bases, with 22 bases lying between them. The CDR3 covers 15 residues. The DNA for the CDR3 is TGTGCCAGCACCCCTTCAGGAGGGGGGGAAGGTGGCTACACCTTC. Translated, it gives CASTPSGGGEGGYTF.

V gene TRBV13 combines with J gene TRBJ2-5, with 7 bases aligning to TRBD1. Losses at the gene ends were 5 bases for V and 5 bases for J; bases not matched to a gene: 11. Germline V gives CDR1 PRHDT, CDR2 FYEKMQ (reference sequence). The CDR3 contains 15 residues. The CDR3, as DNA: TGTGCCAGCAGCCCCTCGGACAGGCCAACCGAGACCCAGTACTTC. Protein sequence: CASSPSDRPTETQYF.

Concerning this clone: The same CDR3 can be traced to other DNA sequences in this sample. The chain joins TRBV18 to TRBJ2-7, with D unclear. V was pared by 6 bases and J by 0 bases, with 6 bases between. The CDR3 spans 12 residues. Germline lookup yields CDR1 KGHSH and CDR2 LQKENI. CDR3 region: CASSPSSYEQYV. In nucleotides, the CDR3 is TGTGCCAGCTCCCCTAGCTCCTACGAGCAGTACGTC.

V is TRBV12-2 and J is TRBJ1-6; the D segment call TRBD1 is taken from the table without a DNA check. TRBV12-2 is a documented pseudogene. The CDR3 runs 21 residues. For the CDR3, the DNA is TGTGCAAGTCGCTTCTCCGATTCCGGGACAGTTGTTGTCGCACCGCATTCACCCCTCCACTTT. It codes for CASRFSDSGTVVVAPHSPLHF.

The chain employs TRBV30 and TRBJ2-2; TRBD2 aligns across 12 bases. V shed 0 bases, J shed 5 bases, and the junction held 4 bases outside the gene matches. The CDR3 is made up of 16 amino acids. Per germline, CDR1 GTSNPN and CDR2 SVGIG (reference sequence). CDR3 amino acids: CAWSVPLAGGTGELFF. CDR3 nucleotides: TGTGCCTGGAGTGTACCTCTAGCGGGGGGGACCGGGGAGCTGTTTTTT.

This clone has only one observation. This sequence joins TRBV6-5 and TRBJ1-5; D gene unclear. Germline V gene lookup returns CDR1 MNHEY and CDR2 SVGAGI. The CDR3 is 15 residues long. V was cut by 0 bases and J by 2 bases, with 8 bases left in between. CDR3 in DNA: TGTGCCAGCAGTTACTCCCGGGTCGGCAATCAGCCCCAGCATTTT. Residues: CASSYSRVGNQPQHF.

J is TRBJ2-7 and V is TRBV12-5, with 10 bases matching TRBD1. After removal of 3 bases from V and 5 bases from J, the junction contained 7 bases not matched to a gene. In germline, CDR1 is LGHNT, CDR2 FRNRAP. This CDR3 spans 15 amino acids. In DNA form, the CDR3 reads TGTGCTAGTGGTTTCGGGACAGGGGTTGCCAACGAGCAGTACTTC. Translation: CASGFGTGVANEQYF.

This clone was seen only a few times. This CDR3 is also generated by other DNA sequences in the sample. V usage is TRBV28 and J usage is TRBJ1-2, with 10 bases fitting TRBD1. Looked up from germline, CDR1 is MDHEN and CDR2 is SYDVKM. With 7 bases clipped from V and 4 bases from J, the junction kept 3 bases outside the gene matches. The CDR3 totals 13 residues. This CDR3 reads CASTRTGGYGYTF. For the CDR3, the DNA is TGTGCCAGCACCCGGACAGGGGGCTATGGCTACACCTTC.

CDR3 bases: TGTGCCAGTAGGCAAGACGGACAGGGATATTCACCCCTCCACTTT. Protein sequence: CASRQDGQGYSPLHF. The chain recombines TRBV19 with TRBJ1-6; TRBD1 agrees at 8 bases. Germline values: CDR1 LNHDA, CDR2 SQIVND (reference sequence). This CDR3 has 15 residues. Losses at the gene ends were 6 bases for V and 8 bases for J; bases not matched to a gene: 9. The entire variable domain, with the rest obtained from reference TRBV19 and TRBJ1-6, is as follows: DGGITQSPKYLFRKEGQNVTLSCEQNLNHDAMYWYRQDPGQGLRLIYYSQIVNDFQKGDIAEGYSVSREKKESFPLTVTSAQKNPTAFYLCASRQDGQGYSPLHFGNGTRLTVT.

The V and J genes are TRBV3-1 (or the pseudogene TRBV3-2) and TRBJ2-4, with a tentative D call TRBD1 (5 bases). Germline V CDR1 and CDR2: LGHDT, YNNKEL (reference sequence). The V end lost 4 bases, the J end lost 2 bases, and 9 bases lay between the germline ends. The CDR3 has 14 amino acids. The CDR3 nucleotides are TGTGCCAGCAGCCCACAGGCTACCAAAAACATTCAGTACTTC. Amino acids: CASSPQATKNIQYF.

The chain uses TRBV27 and TRBJ2-1; 8 nucleotides match TRBD1. Unmatched junction bases numbered 8, after V lost 4 bases and J lost 15 bases. The CDR3 is 12 residues long. The germline CDR1 and CDR2 sequences are MNHEY and SMNVEV (reference sequence). In DNA, the CDR3 is TGTGCCAGCAGTTCTCCCCGAGGACAGGGGTTCTTC. Amino acids: CASSSPRGQGFF.